The 6 T cell receptor beta chains below were found in one sample sequenced in a study of blood T cell repertoires in COVID-19. Only in-frame clones appear in the TCRdb table, and some are missing; sequencing was by immunoSEQ multiplex PCR. The table lists 95,000 to 150,000 clones, over 75% of them singletons. Source material: peripheral blood. These receptors were collected from a woman between 70 and 85 years old with acute or convalescent COVID-19.

This sequence joins TRBV11-3 and TRBJ2-1; no firm D call. This CDR3 has 14 amino acids. With 1 base removed from V and 2 bases from J, the gap between germline ends came to 6 bases. Germline-derived CDR1 and CDR2 are SGHNT and YENEEA. The CDR3 bases are TGTGCCAGCAGCTTAGGGTCAGCCTACAATGAGCAGTTCTTC. This translates into CASSLGSAYNEQFF.

V gene TRBV27 combines with J gene TRBJ1-1, with a weak D call TRBD1 (6 bases). Trimming stripped 6 bases from V and 5 bases from J, with 19 bases between. Germline assignment: CDR1 MNHEY and CDR2 SMNVEV (reference sequence). The CDR3 has 15 residues. CDR3 nucleotide sequence: TGTGCCAGCAGGTTCGGGGGGGCCAGGTGGACTGAAGCTTTCTTT. Translated: CASRFGGARWTEAFF.

The rearrangement joins TRBV6-7 to TRBJ1-5; 9 bases are a match to TRBD1. TRBV6-7 is reported as an ORF; its role is uncertain. V lost 7 bases, J lost 5 bases, and 15 bases stayed unmatched. The CDR3 contains 17 residues. CDR3 sequence reads: CASTHTGGQGWYQPQHF. The CDR3 nucleotides are TGTGCCAGCACCCACACGGGGGGACAGGGTTGGTATCAGCCCCAGCATTTT.

This clone was seen ten or more times. This rearrangement joins TRBV19 to TRBJ1-3, with D unclear. Trimming took 10 bases from V and 4 from J, leaving 26 bases between them. Germline CDR1 is LNHDA and CDR2 is SQIVND (reference sequence). The CDR3 is 17 amino acids. In DNA, the CDR3 is TGTGCCACCTCTCCAGGAAGCATTCTCATGATGGGAAACACCATATATTTT. This encodes CATSPGSILMMGNTIYF.

The V call is TRBV10-1, the J call TRBJ2-1; D unclear. The CDR3 is made up of 13 amino acids. Per the germline V gene, CDR1 is WNHNN and CDR2 is SYGVQD (reference sequence). Trimming took 5 bases from V and 4 from J, leaving 9 bases between them. The CDR3 reads CASSRQEYNEQFF. The CDR3 DNA sequence: TGCGCCAGCAGTCGTCAGGAATACAATGAGCAGTTCTTC.

The rearrangement joins TRBV4-1 to TRBJ1-5; the D is unclear. V lost 0 bases and J lost 4, with 10 bases in between. The CDR3 is made up of 15 amino acids. CDR1 is MGHRA and CDR2 is YSYEKL in the germline V gene. The CDR3, as DNA: TGCGCCAGCAGCCAAGAAAGTAGCACTAATCAGCCCCAGCATTTT. Amino acid sequence: CASSQESSTNQPQHF.